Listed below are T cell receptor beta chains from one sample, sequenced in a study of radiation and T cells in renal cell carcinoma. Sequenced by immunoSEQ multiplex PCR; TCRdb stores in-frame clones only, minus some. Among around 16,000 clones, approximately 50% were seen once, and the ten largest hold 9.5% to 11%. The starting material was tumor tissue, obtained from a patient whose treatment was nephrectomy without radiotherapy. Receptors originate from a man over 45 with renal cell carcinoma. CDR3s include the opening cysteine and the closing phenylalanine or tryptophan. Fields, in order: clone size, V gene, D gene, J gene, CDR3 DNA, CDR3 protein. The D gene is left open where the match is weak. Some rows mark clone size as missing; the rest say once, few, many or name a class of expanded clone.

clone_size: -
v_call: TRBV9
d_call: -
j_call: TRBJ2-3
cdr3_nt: TGTGCCAGCAGCGACCCGATGGGGGAGGGGGACCCCGGACCTATTAATACGCAGTATTTT
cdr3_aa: CASSDPMGEGDPGPINTQYF

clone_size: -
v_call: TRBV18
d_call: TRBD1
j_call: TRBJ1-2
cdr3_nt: TGTGCCAGCTCAATGTTGGACAGGGCCTATGGCTACACCTTC
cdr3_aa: CASSMLDRAYGYTF

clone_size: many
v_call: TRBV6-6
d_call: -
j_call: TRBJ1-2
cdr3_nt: TGTGCCAGCACTGGGGAGGCTGTGGGCTATGGCTACACCTTC
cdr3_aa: CASTGEAVGYGYTF

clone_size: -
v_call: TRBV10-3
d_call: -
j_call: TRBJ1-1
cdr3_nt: TGTGCCATCAGTGCGGCCGACAGGCGGAACACTGAAGCTTTCTTT
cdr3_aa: CAISAADRRNTEAFF

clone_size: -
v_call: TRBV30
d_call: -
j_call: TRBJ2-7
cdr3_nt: TGTGCCTGGACGGCCAGCGCCTACGAGCAGTACTTC
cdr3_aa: CAWTASAYEQYF

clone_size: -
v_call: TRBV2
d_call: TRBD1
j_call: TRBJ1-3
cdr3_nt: TGTGCCAGCAGTGACCAGGGACAGGGCAGAAACACCATATATTTT
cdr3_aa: CASSDQGQGRNTIYF

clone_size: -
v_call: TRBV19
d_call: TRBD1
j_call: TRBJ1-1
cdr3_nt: TGTGCCAGTAGTGCCGGGACAGGCTACACTGAAGCTTTCTTT
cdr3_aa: CASSAGTGYTEAFF

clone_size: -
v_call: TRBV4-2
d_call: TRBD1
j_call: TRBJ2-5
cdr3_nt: TGTGCCAGCAGCCAGACGACAGGGGCCATTTCCACCCAGTACTTC
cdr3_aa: CASSQTTGAISTQYF

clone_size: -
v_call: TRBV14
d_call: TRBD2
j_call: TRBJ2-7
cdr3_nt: TGTGCCAGCAGCCGGGGGACTAGCGGATACTTCTACGAGCAGTACTTC
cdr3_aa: CASSRGTSGYFYEQYF

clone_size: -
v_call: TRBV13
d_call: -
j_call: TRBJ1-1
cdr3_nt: TGTGCCGGCTCTCGGCAAATGAACACTGAAGCTTTCTTT
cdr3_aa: CAGSRQMNTEAFF

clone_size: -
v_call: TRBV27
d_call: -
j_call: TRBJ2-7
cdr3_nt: TGTGCCAGCAGGGCGGGGGTAGGGGGGCTGTACTTC
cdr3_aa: CASRAGVGGLYF

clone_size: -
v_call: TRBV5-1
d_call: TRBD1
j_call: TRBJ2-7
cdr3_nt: TGCGCCAGCAGCTTGGAGTTGGGGGGACAGGGAACGAGGCGCTACGAGCAGTACTTC
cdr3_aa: CASSLELGGQGTRRYEQYF

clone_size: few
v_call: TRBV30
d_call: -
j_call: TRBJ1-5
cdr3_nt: TGTGCCTGGAGTGTTACCAGGGGAAATCAGCCCCAGCATTTT
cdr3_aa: CAWSVTRGNQPQHF

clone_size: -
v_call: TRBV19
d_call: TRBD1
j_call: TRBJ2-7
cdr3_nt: TGTGCCAGTAGTATAGGGACAGGGGGAAAAACCTACGAGCAGTACTTC
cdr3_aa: CASSIGTGGKTYEQYF

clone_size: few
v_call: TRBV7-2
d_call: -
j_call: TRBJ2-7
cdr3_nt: TGTGCCAGCAGCCCGACCACCTACGAGCAGTACTTC
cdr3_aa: CASSPTTYEQYF

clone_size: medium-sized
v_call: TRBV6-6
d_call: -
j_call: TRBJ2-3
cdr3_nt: TGTGCCAGCAGCCCTGGAACCGCGGGTACGCAGTATTTT
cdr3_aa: CASSPGTAGTQYF

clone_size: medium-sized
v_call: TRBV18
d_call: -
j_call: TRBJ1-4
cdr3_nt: TGTGCCAGCTCACCCGGGACCACCCCTAATGAAAAACTGTTTTTT
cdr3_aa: CASSPGTTPNEKLFF

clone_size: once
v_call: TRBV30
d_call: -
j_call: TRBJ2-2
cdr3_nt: TGTGCCTGGCAAGGACAGATGAACACCGGGGAGCTGTTTTTT
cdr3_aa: CAWQGQMNTGELFF

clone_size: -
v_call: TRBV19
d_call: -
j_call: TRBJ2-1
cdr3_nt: TGTGCCAGTAGTATAGTAGGAGGCGATGAGCAGTTCTTC
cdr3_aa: CASSIVGGDEQFF

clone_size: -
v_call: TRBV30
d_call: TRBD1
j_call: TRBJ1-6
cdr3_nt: TGTGCCTGGAAATTGACAGGGTTCAATTCACCCCTCCACTTT
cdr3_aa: CAWKLTGFNSPLHF